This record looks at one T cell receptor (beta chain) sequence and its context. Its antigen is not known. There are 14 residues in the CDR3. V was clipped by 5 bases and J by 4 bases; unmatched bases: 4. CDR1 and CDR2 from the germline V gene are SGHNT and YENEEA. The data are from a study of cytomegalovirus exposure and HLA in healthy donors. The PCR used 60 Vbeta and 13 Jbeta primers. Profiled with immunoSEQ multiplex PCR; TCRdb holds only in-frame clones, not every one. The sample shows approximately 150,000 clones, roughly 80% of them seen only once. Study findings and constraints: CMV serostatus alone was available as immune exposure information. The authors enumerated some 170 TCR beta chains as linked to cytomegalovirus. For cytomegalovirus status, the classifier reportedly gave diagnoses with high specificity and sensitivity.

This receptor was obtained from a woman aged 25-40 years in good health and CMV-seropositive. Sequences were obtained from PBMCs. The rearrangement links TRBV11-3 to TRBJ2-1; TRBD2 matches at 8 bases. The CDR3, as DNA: TGTGCCAGCAGCACCAGCGGGGGTTACAATGAGCAGTTCTTC. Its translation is CASSTSGGYNEQFF.